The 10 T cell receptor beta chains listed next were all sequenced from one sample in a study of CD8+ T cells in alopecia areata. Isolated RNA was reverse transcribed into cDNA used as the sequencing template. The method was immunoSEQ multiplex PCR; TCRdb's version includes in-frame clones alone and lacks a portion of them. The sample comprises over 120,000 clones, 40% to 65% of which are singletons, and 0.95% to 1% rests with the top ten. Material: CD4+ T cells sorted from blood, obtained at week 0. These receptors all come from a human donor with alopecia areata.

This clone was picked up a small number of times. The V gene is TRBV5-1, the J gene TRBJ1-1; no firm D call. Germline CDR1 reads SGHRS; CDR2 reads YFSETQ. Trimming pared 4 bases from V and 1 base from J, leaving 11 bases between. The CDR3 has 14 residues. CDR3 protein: CASSPSSPNTEAFF. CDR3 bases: TGCGCCAGCAGCCCCTCATCACCGAACACTGAAGCTTTCTTT.

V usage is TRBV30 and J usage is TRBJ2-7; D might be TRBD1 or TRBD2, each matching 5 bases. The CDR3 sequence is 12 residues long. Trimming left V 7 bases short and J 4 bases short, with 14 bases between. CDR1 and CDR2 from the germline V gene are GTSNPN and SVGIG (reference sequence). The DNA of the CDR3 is TGTGCCTACGGTGGGGGAATTTACGAGCAGTACTTC. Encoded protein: CAYGGGIYEQYF. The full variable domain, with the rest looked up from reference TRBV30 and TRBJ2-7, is SQTIHQWPATLVQPVGSPLSLECTVEGTSNPNLYWYRQAAGRGLQLLFYSVGIGQISSEVPQNLSASRPQDRQFILSSKKLLLSDSGFYLCAYGGGIYEQYFGPGTRLTVT.

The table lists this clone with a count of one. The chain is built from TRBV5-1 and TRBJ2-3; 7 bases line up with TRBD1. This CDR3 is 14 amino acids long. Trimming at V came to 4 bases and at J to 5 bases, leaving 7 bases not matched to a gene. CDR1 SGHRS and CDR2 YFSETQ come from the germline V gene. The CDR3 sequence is CASSRTGVGDTQYF. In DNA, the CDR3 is TGCGCCAGCAGCCGGACAGGTGTAGGAGATACGCAGTATTTT.

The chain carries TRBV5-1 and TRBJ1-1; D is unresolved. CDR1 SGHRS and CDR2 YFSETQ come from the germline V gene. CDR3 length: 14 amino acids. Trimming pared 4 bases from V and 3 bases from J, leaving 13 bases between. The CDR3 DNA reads TGCGCCAGCAGCCCCGGGATTTCGGACACTGAAGCTTTCTTT. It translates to CASSPGISDTEAFF.

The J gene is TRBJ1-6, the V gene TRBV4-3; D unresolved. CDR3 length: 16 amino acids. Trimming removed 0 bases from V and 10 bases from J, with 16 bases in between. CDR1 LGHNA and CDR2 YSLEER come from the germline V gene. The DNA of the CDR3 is TGCGCCAGCAGCCAAGATGTGGGAAAAAGGTGGTCACCCCTCCACTTT. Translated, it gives CASSQDVGKRWSPLHF.

CDR3 protein: CAWSHQGNTEAFF. The CDR3, as DNA: TGTGCCTGGAGTCATCAGGGGAACACTGAAGCTTTCTTT. This chain connects TRBV30 to TRBJ1-1, with D tentatively TRBD1 (5 bases). Trimming pared 2 bases from V and 1 base from J, leaving 8 bases between. Looked up from germline, CDR1 is GTSNPN and CDR2 is SVGIG (reference sequence). This CDR3 has 13 amino acids.

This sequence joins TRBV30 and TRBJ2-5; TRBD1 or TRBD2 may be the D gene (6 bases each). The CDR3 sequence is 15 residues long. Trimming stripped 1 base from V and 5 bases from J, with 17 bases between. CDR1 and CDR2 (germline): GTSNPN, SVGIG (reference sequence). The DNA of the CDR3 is TGTGCCTGGAGTGGTGGAGGGGGATTAGGCGAGACCCAGTACTTC. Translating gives CAWSGGGGLGETQYF. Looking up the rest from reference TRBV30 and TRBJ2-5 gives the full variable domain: SQTIHQWPATLVQPVGSPLSLECTVEGTSNPNLYWYRQAAGRGLQLLFYSVGIGQISSEVPQNLSASRPQDRQFILSSKKLLLSDSGFYLCAWSGGGGLGETQYFGPGTRLLVL.

The CDR3: CSVSGGPGTGEHTQYF. In DNA form, the CDR3 reads TGCAGCGTCAGCGGAGGGCCCGGGACAGGGGAGCATACGCAGTATTTT. This sequence joins TRBV29-1 and TRBJ2-3; 10 bases line up with TRBD1. The CDR3 loop spans 16 amino acids. Trimming cost V 6 bases and J 7 bases; bases outside gene matches: 16. Germline V gene data show CDR1 as SQVTM and CDR2 as ANQGSEA.

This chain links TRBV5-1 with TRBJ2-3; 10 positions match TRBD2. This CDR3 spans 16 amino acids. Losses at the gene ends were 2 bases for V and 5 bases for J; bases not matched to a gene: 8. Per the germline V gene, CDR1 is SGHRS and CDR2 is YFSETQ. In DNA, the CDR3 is TGCGCCAGCAGCTTACAACTAGCGGGAAATGGAGATACGCAGTATTTT. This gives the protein CASSLQLAGNGDTQYF.

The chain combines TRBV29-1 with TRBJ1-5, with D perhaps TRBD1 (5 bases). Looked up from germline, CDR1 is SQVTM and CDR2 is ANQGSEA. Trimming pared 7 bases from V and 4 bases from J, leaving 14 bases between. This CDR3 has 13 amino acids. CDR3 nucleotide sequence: TGCAGCGCGAGGGGTGGCCCAAATCAGCCCCAGCATTTT. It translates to CSARGGPNQPQHF. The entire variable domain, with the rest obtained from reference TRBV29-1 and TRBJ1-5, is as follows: SAVISQKPSRDICQRGTSLTIQCQVDSQVTMMFWYRQQPGQSLTLIATANQGSEATYESGFVIDKFPISRPNLTFSTLTVSNMSPEDSSIYLCSARGGPNQPQHFGDGTRLSIL.